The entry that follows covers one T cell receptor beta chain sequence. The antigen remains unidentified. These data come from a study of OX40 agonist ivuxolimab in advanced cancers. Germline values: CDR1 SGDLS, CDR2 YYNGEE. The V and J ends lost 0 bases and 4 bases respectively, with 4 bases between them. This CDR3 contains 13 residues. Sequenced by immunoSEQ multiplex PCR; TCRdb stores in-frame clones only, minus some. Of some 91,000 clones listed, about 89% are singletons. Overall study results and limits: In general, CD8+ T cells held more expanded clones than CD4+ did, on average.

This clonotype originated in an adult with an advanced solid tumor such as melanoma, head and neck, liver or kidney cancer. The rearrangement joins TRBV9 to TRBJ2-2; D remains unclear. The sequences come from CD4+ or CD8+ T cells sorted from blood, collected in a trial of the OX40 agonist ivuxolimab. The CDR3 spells CASSVDGTGELFF. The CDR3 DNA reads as TGTGCCAGCAGCGTAGACGGCACCGGGGAGCTGTTTTTT.